This entry concerns a single T cell receptor beta chain. Its antigen remains unknown. These data belong to a study of vaccination and CD4 T cells after COVID-19. Study-level information: Post-COVID specimens were obtained a median approximately 99 days after diagnosis (range 35 to 161). Stimuli were overlapping spike peptide pools of SARS-CoV-2 and three common cold coronaviruses (HCoV-NL63, HCoV-OC43, HCoV-229E). The study, taken as a whole, reports: Of the reactive clones in convalescent patients, a median approximately 89% showed up only post-vaccination.

Oncomine TCR Beta short-read sequencing was applied to DNA from cultured CD4+ T cells. TCRdb independently ran MiXCR on the PCR reads; one entry per CDR3 protein. The table lists about 20,000 distinct CDR3 sequences, more than 45% of them singletons. Treatment: roughly 10-day PBMC culture with coronavirus spike peptide pools or control peptides (ViraFEST assay). Germline CDR1 MNHNS, CDR2 SASEGT. The CDR3 extends over 13 amino acids. Trimming pared 5 bases from V and 0 bases from J, leaving 7 bases between. This receptor was identified in a human donor who had recovered from COVID-19. The sample in question was CD4+ T cells from blood, cultured in vitro, obtained before SARS-CoV-2 vaccination. This chain joins TRBV6-1 and TRBJ1-1; D not resolved. CDR3 residues: CASSIKMNTEAFF. The CDR3 coding sequence is TGTGCCAGCAGTATCAAAATGAACACTGAAGCTTTCTTT.